This passage covers 29 T cell receptor beta chains from one sample sequenced in a study of blood T cell repertoires in COVID-19. Profiling relied on immunoSEQ multiplex PCR, and the TCRdb table lists in-frame clones only, not all of them. The table has about 52,000 clones, approximately 83% seen once. The sequenced sample consisted of peripheral blood. Every receptor here comes from a man older than 75 with COVID-19, enrolled during active disease.

J is TRBJ2-5 and V is TRBV9; 12 bases fit TRBD2. Per the germline V gene, CDR1 is SGDLS and CDR2 is YYNGEE. V lost 4 bases and J lost 0; bases outside the gene matches: 7. The CDR3 spans 17 residues. As DNA, the CDR3 is TGTGCCAGCAGCAAACGGACTAGCGGGGTGTACCAAGAGACCCAGTACTTC. Translating gives CASSKRTSGVYQETQYF.

On this clone itself: One end of the junction is discordant with germline, which a read error may explain. This chain connects TRBV7-8 to TRBJ1-6; maybe TRBD1 (5 bases). The CDR3 has 13 residues. The V gene's germline CDR1 is SGHVS and CDR2 FQNEAQ. CDR3 coding DNA: TGTGCCAGCTGCTTGGGGGGGTTTTCACCCCTCCACTTT. Residues: CASCLGGFSPLHF.

The chain recombines TRBV5-4 with TRBJ1-1; the D gene is possibly TRBD1 (6 bases). This CDR3 comprises 12 residues. Germline values: CDR1 SGHNT, CDR2 YYREEE (reference sequence). V dropped 5 bases and J dropped 5 bases, with 10 bases sitting between them. The CDR3 loop is CASRGQGTEAFF. CDR3 DNA: TGTGCCAGCAGAGGCCAGGGGACTGAAGCTTTCTTT.

This rearrangement joins TRBV11-2 to TRBJ2-3; tentative D call: TRBD2 (6 bases). The CDR3 has 17 amino acids. Germline-derived CDR1 and CDR2 are SGHAT and FQNNGV. Trimming took 5 bases from V and 0 from J, leaving 18 bases between them. CDR3 protein: CASSHPTDGTSTDTQYF. The CDR3 nucleotides are TGTGCCAGCAGCCATCCCACCGACGGGACTAGCACAGATACGCAGTATTTT.

The chain combines TRBV29-1 with TRBJ2-1, with TRBD2 matching 11 bases. The ends lost 5 bases at V and 8 bases at J; junction bases unmatched: 14. CDR3 size: 16 residues. Germline CDR1 is SQVTM and CDR2 is ANQGSEA. In DNA, the CDR3 is TGCAGCGTTTTGCCCCACGGTAGCGGGAGGGCCGATGAGCAGTTCTTC. As protein: CSVLPHGSGRADEQFF.

This clone was picked up many times. V usage is TRBV10-3 and J usage is TRBJ1-5; 9 bases are a match to TRBD1. The germline CDR1 and CDR2 sequences are ENHRY and SYGVKD. J was trimmed by 4 bases and V by 8 bases; bases with no gene match: 9. CDR3 size: 15 residues. CDR3 nucleotides: TGTGCCATCGGGGGACAGGGAGGGCCAAATCAGCCCCAGCATTTT. Translation: CAIGGQGGPNQPQHF.

In this sample, this clone turned up a few times. This rearrangement joins TRBV9 to TRBJ1-6; TRBD1 matches 8 bases. The germline V gene encodes CDR1 SGDLS and CDR2 YYNGEE. J gave up 14 bases and V 0 bases, and 10 bases lay outside the gene matches. This CDR3 is 15 amino acids long. The CDR3 protein is CASSVEGQGLRSLHF. CDR3 coding DNA: TGTGCCAGCAGCGTAGAAGGACAGGGACTTCGATCCCTCCACTTT.

On this clone: Distinct nucleotide sequences in the sample also encode this CDR3. The genes are TRBV12-3 or TRBV12-4 and TRBJ1-1, with a possible D match to TRBD1 (5 bases). V lost 6 bases to trimming and J lost 1 base, with 6 bases between them. CDR3 size: 12 residues. The CDR3 protein is CASRQGNTEAFF. In nucleotides, the CDR3 is TGTGCCAGCAGGCAGGGGAACACTGAAGCTTTCTTT.

The gene calls are TRBV9 and TRBJ2-3, with 11 nucleotides matching TRBD1. V lost 4 bases and J lost 3; bases outside the gene matches: 10. The CDR3 loop spans 17 amino acids. In germline, CDR1 is SGDLS, CDR2 YYNGEE. CDR3 amino acids: CASSPLAGTGGTDTQYF. In DNA form, the CDR3 reads TGTGCCAGCAGCCCCCTGGCCGGGACAGGGGGTACAGATACGCAGTATTTT.

By sample share, this clone is medium-sized (0.01 to 0.1%). The genes are TRBV6-1 and TRBJ1-2, with TRBD1 matching over 10 bases. This CDR3 is 16 amino acids long. Germline V gene data show CDR1 as MNHNS and CDR2 as SASEGT. V lost 0 bases to trimming and J lost 7 bases; unmatched junction nucleotides: 8. CDR3 sequence: CASSEAPTGGRGGYTF. The CDR3 DNA reads TGTGCCAGCAGTGAAGCACCGACAGGGGGCCGTGGTGGCTACACCTTC.

J is TRBJ1-6 and V is TRBV2; 8 bases fit TRBD1. Germline CDR1 and CDR2: SNHLY and FYNNEI. This CDR3 comprises 15 residues. The ends lost 2 bases at V and 3 bases at J; junction bases unmatched: 0. As DNA, the CDR3 is TGTGCCAGCAGTGAAACAGGGGGCTATAATTCACCCCTCCACTTT. It yields the protein CASSETGGYNSPLHF. The whole variable domain, remainder taken from reference TRBV2 and TRBJ1-6, is EPEVTQTPSHQVTQMGQEVILRCVPISNHLYFYWYRQILGQKVEFLVSFYNNEISEKSEIFDDQFSVERPDGSNFTLKIRSTKLEDSAMYFCASSETGGYNSPLHFGNGTRLTVT.

The chain employs TRBV6-5 and TRBJ2-1; tentative D call: TRBD1 (6 bases). CDR1 MNHEY and CDR2 SVGAGI come from the germline V gene. V was pared by 6 bases and J by 6 bases, with 15 bases between. The CDR3 runs to 14 residues. In DNA form, the CDR3 reads TGTGCCAGCAGCCGCAGGGGAAGCAGCAATGAGCAGTTCTTC. Translated: CASSRRGSSNEQFF.

This clone was detected once. The rearrangement uses TRBV7-8 and TRBJ1-5, with a weak D call TRBD1 (5 bases). Germline assignment: CDR1 SGHVS and CDR2 FQNEAQ. V was clipped by 5 bases and J by 4 bases, with 15 bases between them. CDR3 length: 15 amino acids. The CDR3 is CASSPQGVGNQPQHF. The CDR3 bases are TGTGCCAGCAGCCCTCAAGGGGTCGGGAATCAGCCCCAGCATTTT. The complete variable domain, with remaining parts taken from reference TRBV7-8 and TRBJ1-5, reads GAGVSQSPRYKVAKRGQDVALRCDPISGHVSLFWYQQALGQGPEFLTYFQNEAQLDKSGLPSDRFFAERPEGSVSTLKIQRTQQEDSAVYLCASSPQGVGNQPQHFGDGTRLSIL.

The J gene is TRBJ1-6, the V gene TRBV2; D gene uncertain. Deletions cut 7 bases from V and 4 bases from J, with 8 bases between. The germline gives CDR1 SNHLY, CDR2 FYNNEI. CDR3 length: 13 residues. The CDR3 region has the DNA TGTGCCAGCACTGACAATTATAATTCACCCCTCCACTTT. It encodes CASTDNYNSPLHF.

J is TRBJ1-6 and V is TRBV11-2, with a tentative D call TRBD1 (5 bases). The V gene's germline CDR1 is SGHAT and CDR2 FQNNGV. This CDR3 has 15 residues. V lost 1 base to trimming and J lost 9 bases, with 13 bases between them. The DNA for the CDR3 is TGTGCCAGCAGCTTAGGACGGGGCGGGAGTTCACCCCTCCACTTT. Protein sequence: CASSLGRGGSSPLHF. The entire variable domain, with the rest obtained from reference TRBV11-2 and TRBJ1-6, is as follows: EAGVAQSPRYKIIEKRQSVAFWCNPISGHATLYWYQQILGQGPKLLIQFQNNGVVDDSQLPKDRFSAERLKGVDSTLKIQPAKLEDSAVYLCASSLGRGGSSPLHFGNGTRLTVT.

The chain has TRBV11-2 and TRBJ2-3, with TRBD2 identical over 8 bases. The CDR3 covers 16 residues. V lost 1 base, J lost 0 bases, and 3 bases stayed unmatched. CDR1 SGHAT and CDR2 FQNNGV come from the germline V gene. Here the CDR3 reads CASSLGLAGSTDTQYF. The DNA of the CDR3 is TGTGCCAGCAGCTTAGGCCTAGCGGGCAGCACAGATACGCAGTATTTT.

The V call is TRBV7-2, the J call TRBJ1-4; 8 bases agree with TRBD1. V was clipped by 5 bases and J by 8 bases; unmatched bases: 4. The CDR3 spans 13 residues. Germline V gene lookup returns CDR1 SGHTA and CDR2 FQGNSA. The CDR3 sequence is CASSQNRGEKLFF. The CDR3 DNA sequence: TGTGCCAGCAGCCAGAACAGGGGGGAAAAACTGTTTTTT.

This sequence joins TRBV4-1 and TRBJ2-1; 7 positions match TRBD1. V lost 1 base, J lost 12 bases, and 12 bases stayed unmatched. Germline loops: CDR1 MGHRA, CDR2 YSYEKL. This CDR3 is 15 amino acids long. CDR3 sequence (DNA): TGCGCCAGCAGCCAAGCGGGGACAGCCTTAGAGGTGCAGTTCTTC. The encoded protein is CASSQAGTALEVQFF.

The chain joins TRBV18 to TRBJ2-2, with 8 bases fitting TRBD2. V gave up 2 bases and J gave up 7 bases; unmatched junction bases: 9. Germline loops: CDR1 KGHSH, CDR2 LQKENI. This CDR3 has 16 amino acids. For the CDR3, the DNA is TGTGCCAGCTCACCAAGGTTACTAGCGGACGGCGGGGAGCTGTTTTTT. Its translation: CASSPRLLADGGELFF.

J is TRBJ1-2 and V is TRBV9; 8 nucleotides agree with TRBD1. This CDR3 contains 17 residues. J lost 1 base, V lost 0 bases, and 8 bases had no gene match. The germline CDR1 and CDR2 sequences are SGDLS and YYNGEE. The CDR3 DNA reads TGTGCCAGCAGCGTAGGGGGGACAGGCGGGGTTAACTATGGCTACACCTTC. Translating it yields CASSVGGTGGVNYGYTF.

This chain joins TRBV19 and TRBJ1-1, with D unclear. V dropped 3 bases and J dropped 5 bases, with 10 bases sitting between them. Germline-derived CDR1 and CDR2 are LNHDA and SQIVND (reference sequence). CDR3 size: 13 residues. Here the CDR3 reads CASSISSMTEAFF. The DNA for the CDR3 is TGTGCCAGTAGTATTTCGAGTATGACTGAAGCTTTCTTT.

V gene TRBV24-1 combines with J gene TRBJ2-3; 10 bases line up with TRBD2. Trimming at V came to 6 bases and at J to 7 bases, leaving 6 bases not matched to a gene. This CDR3 has 14 amino acids. Germline assignment: CDR1 KGHDR and CDR2 SFDVKD. CDR3 DNA: TGTGCCACCAGTCCAGCGGGGGGGCTTAATACGCAGTATTTT. Amino acids: CATSPAGGLNTQYF.

The chain employs TRBV7-2 and TRBJ1-1, with D unresolved. The CDR3 sequence is 11 residues long. The V end lost 3 bases, the J end lost 5 bases, and 4 bases lay between the germline ends. Germline V gives CDR1 SGHTA, CDR2 FQGNSA. CDR3 loop: CASSLRTEAFF. In nucleotides, the CDR3 is TGTGCCAGCAGCTTGAGGACTGAAGCTTTCTTT. The whole variable domain, filled in from reference TRBV7-2 and TRBJ1-1, reads GAGVSQSPSNKVTEKGKDVELRCDPISGHTALYWYRQSLGQGLEFLIYFQGNSAPDKSGLPSDRFSAERTGGSVSTLTIQRTQQEDSAVYLCASSLRTEAFFGQGTRLTVV.

This clone was recorded once. DNA of the CDR3: TGTGCCAGCAGTTTATTCCCACAGGGGGCGAGCAATCAGCCCCAGCATTTT. It translates to CASSLFPQGASNQPQHF. The chain couples TRBV27 to TRBJ1-5, with 9 bases identical to TRBD1. The CDR3 runs to 17 residues. Per the germline V gene, CDR1 is MNHEY and CDR2 is SMNVEV (reference sequence). Trimming removed 1 base from V and 1 base from J; junction bases left unmatched: 5.

The rearrangement links TRBV6-2 or TRBV6-3 to TRBJ2-7; a possible D gene is TRBD1 (6 bases). The CDR3 totals 17 residues. With 5 bases removed from V and 0 bases from J, the gap between germline ends came to 20 bases. Germline CDR1 reads MNHEY; CDR2 reads SVGEGT. This chain's CDR3 is CASSHNPGEWSSYEQYV. CDR3 nucleotide sequence: TGTGCCAGCAGTCATAATCCAGGGGAGTGGAGCTCCTACGAGCAGTACGTC.

The chain combines TRBV7-2 with TRBJ1-3; no clear D. The germline V and J ends were trimmed by 5 bases and 8 bases, with 10 bases remaining between them. Germline-derived CDR1 and CDR2 are SGHTA and FQGNSA. This CDR3 has 12 residues. Here the CDR3 DNA reads TGTGCCAGCAGCCCTCAATTAGACACCATATATTTT. Encoded protein: CASSPQLDTIYF.

This clone was counted between two and nine times. The chain recombines TRBV7-3 with TRBJ1-5; 10 positions match TRBD1. This CDR3 is built from 15 residues. V was clipped by 5 bases and J by 5 bases; unmatched bases: 6. Germline-derived CDR1 and CDR2 are SGHTA and FQGTGA. The CDR3 reads CASSRTGGRDQPQHF. DNA of the CDR3: TGTGCCAGCAGCCGGACAGGGGGAAGGGATCAGCCCCAGCATTTT.

V usage is TRBV24-1 and J usage is TRBJ1-1; possibly TRBD1 for D (5 bases). The germline V gene encodes CDR1 KGHDR and CDR2 SFDVKD. The germline V and J ends were trimmed by 3 bases and 4 bases, with 8 bases remaining between them. The CDR3 has 13 residues. DNA for the CDR3: TGTGCCACCAGTGATAAGGGGTTCACTGAAGCTTTCTTT. Amino acids: CATSDKGFTEAFF.

This clone was found once. The V and J genes are TRBV23-1 and TRBJ2-6; possibly TRBD1 for D (5 bases). TRBV23-1 carries the ORF label, with uncertain function. This CDR3 spans 18 amino acids. V lost 0 bases, J lost 0 bases, and 12 bases lay in between. CDR3 loop: CASSQSVTGPSGANVLTF. The CDR3, as DNA: TGCGCCAGCAGTCAATCCGTAACAGGACCCTCTGGGGCCAACGTCCTGACTTTC.